This T cell receptor beta chain was retrieved from a study of human T cells and chemical hapten exposure. Study background: Donors were sensitized with 2% DPC on the upper inner arm. It was small differences in pooled library volume that mainly caused per-sample TCR yields to vary. General observations from the study: Expanded TCRs were compared with controls, and the expanded TCRs formed significantly more large CDR3 similarity clusters.

TCRdb redid the calling of the RACE reads with MiXCR, one entry per CDR3 protein. The sample includes about 340,000 distinct CDR3 sequences, around 6.9% of them seen just once. In this sample, this clonotype turned up many times. Its antigen is unidentified. Described time point: patch test 1, 2 weeks after DPC sensitization. Regarding treatment: therapeutic diphenylcyclopropenone sensitization with weekly scalp DPC. Deletions cut 5 bases from V and 6 bases from J, with 15 bases between. CDR1 is MGHDK, CDR2 SYGVNS, per germline. The CDR3 extends over 14 amino acids. The chain recombines TRBV25-1 with TRBJ2-3, with D possibly matching TRBD2 (6 bases). The origin of this receptor is a woman aged 18 to 35 with alopecia areata. Some clones in this sample may be carry-over from other donors' samples. The sample was whole blood, taken in connection with sensitization to the hapten diphenylcyclopropenone (DPC). The DNA for the CDR3 is TGTGCCAGCAGTCTCGCGGGGAGAGTGGATACGCAGTATTTT. Encoded protein: CASSLAGRVDTQYF.